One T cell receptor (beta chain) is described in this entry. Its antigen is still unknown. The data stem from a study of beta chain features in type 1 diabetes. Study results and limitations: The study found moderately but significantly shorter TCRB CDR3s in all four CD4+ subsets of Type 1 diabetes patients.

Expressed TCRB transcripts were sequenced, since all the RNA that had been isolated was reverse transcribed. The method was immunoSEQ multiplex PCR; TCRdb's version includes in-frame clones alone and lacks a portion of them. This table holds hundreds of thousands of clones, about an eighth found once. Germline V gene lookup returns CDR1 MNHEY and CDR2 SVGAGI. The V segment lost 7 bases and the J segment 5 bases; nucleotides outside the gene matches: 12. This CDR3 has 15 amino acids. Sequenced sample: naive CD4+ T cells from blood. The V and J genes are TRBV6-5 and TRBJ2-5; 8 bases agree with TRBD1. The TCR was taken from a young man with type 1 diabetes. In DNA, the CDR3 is TGTGCCAGCACCCACACCCCCAGGGGGCTGGAGACCCAGTACTTC. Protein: CASTHTPRGLETQYF.